The sequence of this TCR beta chain was determined in a study of T cells in Graves' hyperthyroidism and ophthalmopathy. Points from the study as a whole: Researchers report that a 13 V-J model separated ophthalmopathy from stable hyperthyroidism.

Using over 8.5 ml of fresh peripheral blood, PBMCs were prepared. Amplification of TCR beta CDR3 regions used RNA as the template. TCR CDR3 regions were first amplified by RT-PCR with HTBI primers. MiXCR, applied by TCRdb to the multiplex PCR reads, yields one record per CDR3 protein. Of more than 550,000 distinct CDR3 sequences in the sample, around a sixth were seen once. CDR1 SNHLY and CDR2 FYNNEI come from the germline V gene. Trimming stripped 6 bases from V and 6 bases from J, with 12 bases between. The CDR3 is 12 amino acids. On this clonotype itself: Its antigen is not known. This may stem from a read error, because a much larger clone lies one nucleotide away.

The specimen sequenced was blood. The J gene is TRBJ2-7, the V gene TRBV2; D unclear. The sequence was collected from a man aged 50 to 60 with Graves' hyperthyroidism. This CDR3 reads CASSWALREQYF. The CDR3 DNA reads as TGTGCCAGCAGCTGGGCACTCCGCGAGCAGTACTTC.